This paragraph reports one T cell receptor beta chain. These data belong to a study of blood T cell repertoires in COVID-19. In the source study's methods: Estimation of nucleated cell counts was performed using reference gene primer amplification. Produced via immunoSEQ multiplex PCR; TCRdb's table is partial and in-frame only. The DNA gave D and trimming, while V, J and clone size come from that table. The sample has about 39,000 clones, around 95% seen once; the top ten hold roughly 4%. Sequenced input: peripheral blood. This receptor was obtained from a human donor with active COVID-19. The donor label of this sample is uncertain.

CDR3 region: CASSQLRDRGRWETQYF. CDR3 nucleotides: TGCGCCAGCAGTCAATTAAGGGACAGGGGGAGGTGGGAGACCCAGTACTTC. This chain uses TRBV23-1 with TRBJ2-5; 11 bases match TRBD1. TRBV23-1 is placed among ORFs of uncertain function. Germline trimming cut 1 base from V and 5 bases from J; bases unmatched to any gene: 9. The CDR3 spans 17 residues.